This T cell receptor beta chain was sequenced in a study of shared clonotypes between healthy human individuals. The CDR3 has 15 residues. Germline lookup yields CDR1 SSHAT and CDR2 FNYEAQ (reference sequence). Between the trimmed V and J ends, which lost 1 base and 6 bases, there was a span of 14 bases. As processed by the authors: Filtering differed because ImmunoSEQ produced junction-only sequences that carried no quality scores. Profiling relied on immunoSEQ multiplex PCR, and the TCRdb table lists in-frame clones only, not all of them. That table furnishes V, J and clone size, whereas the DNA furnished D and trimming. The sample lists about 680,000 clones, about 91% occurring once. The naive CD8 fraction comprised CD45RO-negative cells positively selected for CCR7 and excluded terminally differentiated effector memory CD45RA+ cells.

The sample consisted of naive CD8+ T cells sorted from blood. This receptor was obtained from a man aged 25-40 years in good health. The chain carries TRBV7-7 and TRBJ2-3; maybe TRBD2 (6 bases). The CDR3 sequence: CASSLGLAPEDTQYF. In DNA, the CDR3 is TGTGCCAGCAGCTTAGGTCTAGCGCCCGAGGATACGCAGTATTTT.